Presented here are 6 T cell receptor beta chains from one specimen sequenced in a study of blood T cells in healthy people across ages (dated by TCRdb to about 2015). Receptor libraries were prepared by 5' RACE. Instrument on record: Illumina HiSeq 2500. The second PCR ran for roughly 7 to 12 cycles and used a J-beta primer mix along with a sample-barcoded 5' primer. TCRdb cleaned the public reads at Q25 with fastp, built clones with MiXCR and kept in-frame beta chains. Every entry covers one CDR3 protein and lists the most common genes and DNA from its rows. In all, the sample holds roughly 550,000 distinct CDR3 sequences, and nearly 25% of those were seen once. Together, the top ten hold 8.5% to 9.5% of the sample. This same sample was also part of a study on T cells of mothers and their children.

The specimen was blood. The receptors here all came from a boy aged 5-17 years in good health.

This chain links TRBV12-3 or TRBV12-4 with TRBJ2-7; no clear D gene. The DNA end favors TRBJ2-5, so the J call may be wrong. The CDR3 is made up of 14 amino acids. In DNA, the CDR3 is TGTGCCAGCAGCCTCAGACGGAATCAAGAGACCCAGTACTTC. Its translation: CASSLRRNQETQYF.

The sample holds a few counts of this clonotype. The chain couples TRBV7-9 to TRBJ1-2, with D uncertain. Germline V lookup: CDR1 SEHNR, CDR2 FQNEAQ (reference sequence). This CDR3 region has 14 residues. V was pared by 7 bases and J by 4 bases, with 16 bases between. The CDR3 here is CASTSFGGSYGYTF. In DNA, the CDR3 is TGTGCCAGCACCTCGTTTGGTGGAAGCTATGGCTACACCTTC.

This rearrangement joins TRBV5-1 to TRBJ2-7, with 9 bases that match TRBD1. Germline CDR1 reads SGHRS; CDR2 reads YFSETQ. The CDR3 consists of 14 residues. The trim removed 4 bases at V and 1 base at J, leaving 3 bases unmatched. The CDR3 loop reads CASSRGQGSYEQYF. In DNA form, the CDR3 reads TGCGCCAGCAGCCGAGGACAGGGGTCCTACGAGCAGTACTTC.

The chain carries TRBV28 and TRBJ1-2; D uncertain. CDR1 MDHEN and CDR2 SYDVKM come from the germline V gene. V was trimmed by 6 bases and J by 0 bases, leaving 11 bases between them. The CDR3 spans 14 residues. The CDR3 DNA is TGTGCCAGCAGCCCTGTTACCGCTAACTATGGCTACACCTTC. Translation gives CASSPVTANYGYTF.

This clonotype was counted only a few times. The junction does not match germline at one end; this may be a read error. This chain connects TRBV6-1 to TRBJ2-7; D possibly matches TRBD1 or TRBD2 (5 bases each). The CDR3 has 16 residues. Germline CDR1 and CDR2: MNHNS and SASEGT. DNA for the CDR3: TGTGCCAGCAGTGAAGCGCCCGGGGCAGGTGCCTACGAGCAGTATTTC. Its protein is CASSEAPGAGAYEQYF.

The gene calls are TRBV3-1 and TRBJ2-5; D uncertain. The J call may be mistaken, given a closer DNA end match to TRBJ2-7. Germline assignment: CDR1 LGHDT and CDR2 YNNKEL (reference sequence). CDR3 length: 14 amino acids. CDR3 in amino acids: CASSQGVKAYEQYF. The CDR3 nucleotides are TGTGCCAGCAGCCAAGGCGTCAAAGCCTACGAGCAGTACTTC.